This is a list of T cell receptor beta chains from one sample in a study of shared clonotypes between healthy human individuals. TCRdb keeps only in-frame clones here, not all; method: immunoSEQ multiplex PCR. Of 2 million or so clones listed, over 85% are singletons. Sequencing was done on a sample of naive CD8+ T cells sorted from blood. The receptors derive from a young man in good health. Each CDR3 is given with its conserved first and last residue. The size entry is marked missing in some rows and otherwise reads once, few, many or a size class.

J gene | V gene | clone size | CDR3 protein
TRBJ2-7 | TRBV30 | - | CAWNMGGSYEQYF
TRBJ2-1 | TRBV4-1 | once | CASSQDELLGLAGGYNEQFF
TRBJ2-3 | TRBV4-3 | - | CASSHPRGTDTQYF
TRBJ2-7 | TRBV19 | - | CASSIGNAASYEQYF
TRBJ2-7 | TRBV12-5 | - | CASGLRQNRYEQYF
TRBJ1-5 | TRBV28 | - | CASSLRDKAMGQPQHF
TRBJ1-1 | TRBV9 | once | CASSVALGGSPNTEAFF
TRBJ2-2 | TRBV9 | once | CASSGTGPGELFF
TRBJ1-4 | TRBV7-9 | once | CASSFGSEPLFF
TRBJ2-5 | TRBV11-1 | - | CASSRTGIILGQETQYF
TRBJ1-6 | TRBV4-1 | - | CASSQEGQGGSPLHF
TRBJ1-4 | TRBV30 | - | CAWRPEIGDNEKLFF
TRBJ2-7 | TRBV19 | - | CASSPSRDPGYEQYF
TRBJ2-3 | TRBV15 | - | CATSKQVLSTDTQYF
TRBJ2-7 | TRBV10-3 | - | CAISESPQYYEQYF
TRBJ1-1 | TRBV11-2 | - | CASSPGMNTEAFF
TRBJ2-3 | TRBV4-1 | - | CASSQDRQAGDTQYF
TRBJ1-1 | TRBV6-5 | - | CASSYANTEAFF
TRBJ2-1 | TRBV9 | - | CASSVESWRAGVSYNEQFF
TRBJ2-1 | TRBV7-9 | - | CASSPYNAYNEQFF
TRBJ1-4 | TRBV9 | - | CASSSTTGINEKLFF
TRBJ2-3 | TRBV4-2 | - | CASSGLLADTQYF
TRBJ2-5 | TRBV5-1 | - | CASSLMNQGRETQYF
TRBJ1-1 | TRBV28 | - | CASSTNREGTEAFF
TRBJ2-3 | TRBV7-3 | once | CASSLNGQADTQYF
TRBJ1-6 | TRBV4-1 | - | CASSQVDNSPLHF
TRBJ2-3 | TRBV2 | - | CASSEVGGADTQYF
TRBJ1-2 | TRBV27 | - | CASSLGGGAYGYTF
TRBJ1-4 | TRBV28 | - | CASSLPSSGWNEKLFF
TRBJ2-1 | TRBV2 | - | CASSVVRYNEQFF
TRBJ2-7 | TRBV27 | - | CASSPLEVGGSYEQYF
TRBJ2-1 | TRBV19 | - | CASSIDQGAGEQFF
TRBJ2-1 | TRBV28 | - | CASSDLPGTAGYYNEQFF
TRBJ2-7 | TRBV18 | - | CASSPPSSSYEQYF
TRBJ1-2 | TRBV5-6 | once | CASTPADSYYGYTF
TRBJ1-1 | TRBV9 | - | CASSSKGGVGANTEAFF
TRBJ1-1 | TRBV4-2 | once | CASSQDGGTNTEAFF
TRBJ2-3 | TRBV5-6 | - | CASSLALWRGGGTDTQYF
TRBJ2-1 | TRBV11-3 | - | CASSLGGHNEQFF
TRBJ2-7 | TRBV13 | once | CASSPGATYEQYF
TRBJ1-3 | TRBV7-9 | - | CASSRQGKAGGNTIYF
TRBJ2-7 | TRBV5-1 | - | CASSLDLERGDLRYEQYF